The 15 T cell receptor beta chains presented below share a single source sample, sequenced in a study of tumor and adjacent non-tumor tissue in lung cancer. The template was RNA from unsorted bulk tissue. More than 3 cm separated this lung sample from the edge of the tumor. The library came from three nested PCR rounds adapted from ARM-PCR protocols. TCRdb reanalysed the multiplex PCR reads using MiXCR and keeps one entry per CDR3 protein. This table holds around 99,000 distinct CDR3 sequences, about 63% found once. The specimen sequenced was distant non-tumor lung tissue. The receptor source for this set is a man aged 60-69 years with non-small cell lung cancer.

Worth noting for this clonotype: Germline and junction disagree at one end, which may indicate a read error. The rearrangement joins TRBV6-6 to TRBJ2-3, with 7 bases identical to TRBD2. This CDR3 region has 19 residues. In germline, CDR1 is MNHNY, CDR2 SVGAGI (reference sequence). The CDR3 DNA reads TGTTCCAGCAGTTACACTGCAACTAGCGCACTAAGGGAGACGGATACACAGTATTTT. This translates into CSSSYTATSALRETDTQYF.

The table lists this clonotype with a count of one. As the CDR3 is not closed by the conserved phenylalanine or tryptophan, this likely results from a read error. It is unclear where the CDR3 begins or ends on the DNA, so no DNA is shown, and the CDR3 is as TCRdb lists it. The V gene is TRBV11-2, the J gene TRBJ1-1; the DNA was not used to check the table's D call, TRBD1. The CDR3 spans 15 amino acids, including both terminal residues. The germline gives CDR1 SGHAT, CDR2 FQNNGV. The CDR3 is CGSSPKGGGVTEVFL.

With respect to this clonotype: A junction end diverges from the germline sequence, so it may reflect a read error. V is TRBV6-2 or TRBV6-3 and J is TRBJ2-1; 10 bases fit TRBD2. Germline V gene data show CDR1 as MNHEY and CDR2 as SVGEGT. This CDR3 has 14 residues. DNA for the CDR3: TGTGCCAGCAGGTCCACTAGCGGGACCAATGAGCTGCTCTTC. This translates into CASRSTSGTNELLF.

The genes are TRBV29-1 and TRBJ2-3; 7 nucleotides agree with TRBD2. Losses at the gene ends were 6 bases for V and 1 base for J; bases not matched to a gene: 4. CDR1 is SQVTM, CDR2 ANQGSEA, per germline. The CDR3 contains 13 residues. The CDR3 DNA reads TGCAGCGTCCTCCGGGAGGGCACAGATACGCAGTATTTT. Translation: CSVLREGTDTQYF.

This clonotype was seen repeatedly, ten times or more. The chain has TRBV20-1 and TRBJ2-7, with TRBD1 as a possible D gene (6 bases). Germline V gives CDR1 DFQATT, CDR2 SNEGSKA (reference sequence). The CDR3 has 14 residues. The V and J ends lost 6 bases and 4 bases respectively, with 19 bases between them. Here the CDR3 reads CSAIPGTKVYEQYF. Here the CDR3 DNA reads TGCAGTGCCATACCCGGGACAAAGGTTTACGAGCAGTACTTC.

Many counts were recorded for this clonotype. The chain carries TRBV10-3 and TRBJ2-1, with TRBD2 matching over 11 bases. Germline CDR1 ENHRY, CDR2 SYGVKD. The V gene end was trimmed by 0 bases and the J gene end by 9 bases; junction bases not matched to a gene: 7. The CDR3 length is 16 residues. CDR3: CAISESVAGGPGEQFF. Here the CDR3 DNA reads TGTGCCATCAGTGAGTCGGTAGCGGGGGGGCCTGGTGAGCAGTTCTTC.

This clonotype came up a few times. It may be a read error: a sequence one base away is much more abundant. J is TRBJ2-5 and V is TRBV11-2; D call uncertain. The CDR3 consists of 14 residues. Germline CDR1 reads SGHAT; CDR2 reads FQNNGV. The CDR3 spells CASSGKGSQETQCF. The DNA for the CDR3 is TGTGCCAGCAGCGGCAAGGGCAGCCAAGAGACCCAGTGCTTC.

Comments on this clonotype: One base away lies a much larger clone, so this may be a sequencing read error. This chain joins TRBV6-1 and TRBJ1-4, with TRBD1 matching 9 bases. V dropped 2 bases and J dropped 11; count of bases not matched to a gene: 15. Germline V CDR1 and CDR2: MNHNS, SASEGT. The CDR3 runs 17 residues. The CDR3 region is CASSESWGQGRGSKLFF. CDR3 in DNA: TGTGCCAGCAGTGAATCCTGGGGACAGGGCCGAGGTTCCAAACTGTTTTTT.

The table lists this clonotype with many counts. The CDR3: CASSPETTTGEQFF. The CDR3, as DNA: TGTGCCAGCAGTCCGGAGACAACTACTGGGGAGCAGTTCTTC. V and J are TRBV6-6 and TRBJ2-1; D not resolved. V lost 5 bases and J lost 10, with 18 bases in between. The CDR3 sequence is 14 residues long. Germline V gene sequence: CDR1 MNHNY, CDR2 SVGAGI (reference sequence).

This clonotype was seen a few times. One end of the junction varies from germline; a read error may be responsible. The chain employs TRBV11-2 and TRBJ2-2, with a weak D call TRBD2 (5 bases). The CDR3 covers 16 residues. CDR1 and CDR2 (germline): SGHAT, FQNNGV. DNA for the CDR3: TGTGCCAGCAGCGTATTAGTGGGAGAGTACACTGGGGAGCTGTTTTTT. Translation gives CASSVLVGEYTGELFF. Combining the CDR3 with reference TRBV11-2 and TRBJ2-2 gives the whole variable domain EAGVAQSPRYKIIEKRQSVAFWCNPISGHATLYWYQQILGQGPKLLIQFQNNGVVDDSQLPKDRFSAERLKGVDSTLKIQPAKLEDSAVYLCASSVLVGEYTGELFFGEGSRLTVL.

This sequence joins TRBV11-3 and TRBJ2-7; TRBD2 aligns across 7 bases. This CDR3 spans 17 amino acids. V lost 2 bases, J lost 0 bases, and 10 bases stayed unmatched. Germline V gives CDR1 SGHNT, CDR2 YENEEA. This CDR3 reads CASSLRGGTILSYEQYF. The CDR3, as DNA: TGTGCCAGCAGCTTAAGGGGTGGGACTATCCTCTCCTACGAGCAGTACTTC.

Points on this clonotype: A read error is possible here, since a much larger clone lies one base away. The CDR3 reads CASSLGDKRYTF. Written as DNA, the CDR3 is TGCGCCAGCAGCTTGGGGGACAAGAGGTACACCTTC. The rearrangement links TRBV5-1 to TRBJ1-2, with D perhaps TRBD1 (6 bases). Germline values: CDR1 SGHRS, CDR2 YFSETQ. This CDR3 region has 12 residues. Trimming removed 0 bases from V and 11 bases from J, with 11 bases in between.

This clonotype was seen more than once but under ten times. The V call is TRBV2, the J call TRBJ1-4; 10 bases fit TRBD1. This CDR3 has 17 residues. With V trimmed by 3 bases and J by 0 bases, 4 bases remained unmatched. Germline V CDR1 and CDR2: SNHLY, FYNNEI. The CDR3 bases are TGTGCCAGCAGTGACTTTGGACAGGGGGCAACTAATGAAAAACTGTTTTTT. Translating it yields CASSDFGQGATNEKLFF.

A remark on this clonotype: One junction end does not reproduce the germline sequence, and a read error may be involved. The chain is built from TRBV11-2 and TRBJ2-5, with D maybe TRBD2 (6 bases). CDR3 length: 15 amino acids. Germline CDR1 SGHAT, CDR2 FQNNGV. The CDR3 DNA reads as TGTACCAGCGGCTTAGGAGGGTCGGTCCAAGAGATCCAGTACTTC. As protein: CTSGLGGSVQEIQYF.

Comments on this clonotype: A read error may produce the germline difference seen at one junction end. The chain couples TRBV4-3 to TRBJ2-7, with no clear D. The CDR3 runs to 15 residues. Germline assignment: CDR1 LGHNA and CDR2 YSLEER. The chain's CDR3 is CTSSQVKGTTYEQYF. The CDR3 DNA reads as TGTACCAGCAGCCAAGTGAAGGGAACCACCTACGAGCAGTACTTC.